This TCR beta chain came from a study of human T cells and chemical hapten exposure. Each CDR3 protein is one row after TCRdb ran MiXCR on the RACE reads. The data show over 300,000 distinct CDR3 sequences, approximately 5.1% seen once. The V gene's germline CDR1 is GTSNPN and CDR2 SVGIG (reference sequence). Trimming shortened V by 0 bases and J by 6 bases, and 11 bases separated the two germline ends. The CDR3 has 13 residues. Study results and limitations: Sensitizing to DPC left TCRs with a frequency above 1 in 1000 unaltered.

This clonotype has only a few counts. The antigen remains undetermined. The time point: pre-sensitization, week 0. Described treatment: therapeutic diphenylcyclopropenone sensitization with weekly scalp DPC. Donors were 18 to 70-year-old alopecia patients suitable for DPC. Before extraction, the whole blood was not fractionated, and total RNA was taken from it. Sequenced material: whole blood, taken in connection with sensitization to the hapten diphenylcyclopropenone (DPC). The rearrangement links TRBV30 to TRBJ1-2; tentatively, D is TRBD1 (6 bases). This TCR was sampled from a woman in her fifties or sixties with alopecia areata. Some clones in this sample may be carry-over from other donors' samples. CDR3 residues: CAWSVQGGNGYTF. Here the CDR3 DNA reads TGTGCCTGGAGTGTTCAAGGGGGTAATGGCTACACCTTC.